These T cell receptor beta chains were read from a single sample in a study of blood T cell repertoires in COVID-19. Profiling relied on immunoSEQ multiplex PCR, and the TCRdb table lists in-frame clones only, not all of them. The table lists under 20,000 clones, about 90% of them singletons, with about 8% in the top ten. Sequencing input: peripheral blood. The receptor set was obtained from a human donor with active COVID-19. The donor label of this sample is uncertain. The CDR3 runs from the conserved cysteine through the conserved F or W. A D gene is named only where the DNA matches it firmly. Only part of the rows carry a size: once, few, many, or a class if the clone is expanded.

-,TRBJ2-7,TRBV5-4,-,TGTGCCAGCAGCTGGGGTAGCGACCCCTACGAGCAGTACTTC,CASSWGSDPYEQYF
few,TRBJ2-2,TRBV7-6,-,TGTGCCAGCAGCTCCCCCGAGGGCCCGAACACCGGGGAGCTGTTTTTT,CASSSPEGPNTGELFF
-,TRBJ2-5,TRBV18,TRBD2,TGTGCCAGCTCACCACGGCGGGAGAGTTACTTC,CASSPRRESYF
few,TRBJ1-6,TRBV30,-,TGTGCCTGGAGCCCCTTGGCTGCCGTGTCCTATAATTCACCCCTCCACTTT,CAWSPLAAVSYNSPLHF
-,TRBJ1-5,TRBV7-9,-,TGTGCCAGCAGCTTCCGAGATCAGCCCCAGCATTTT,CASSFRDQPQHF
-,TRBJ2-3,TRBV7-3,TRBD2,TGTGCCAGCAGCTCGGGACTAGCGGGAGCAGGGCAGTATTTT,CASSSGLAGAGQYF
-,TRBJ1-5,TRBV5-1,-,TGCGCCAGCAGCTTAAGTGGGGGGGATCAGCCCCAGCATTTT,CASSLSGGDQPQHF
-,TRBJ2-7,TRBV9,TRBD1,TGTGCCAGCAGCGCCACCACAGGGGCGCTATACGAGCAGTACTTC,CASSATTGALYEQYF
-,TRBJ2-5,TRBV19,TRBD2,TGTGCCAGTAGTATAGTTAGCGGGAGGGCAGGACTACGGGAGACCCAGTACTTC,CASSIVSGRAGLRETQYF
-,TRBJ2-7,TRBV3-1/TRBV3-2,-,TGTGCCAGCAGCCAAGATCGTCAGATCTACGAGCAGTACTTC,CASSQDRQIYEQYF
-,TRBJ2-7,TRBV19,TRBD2,TGTGCCAGTAGTATCGGGGGATCGGGACTAGCGAACTCCTACGAGCAGTACTTC,CASSIGGSGLANSYEQYF
-,TRBJ2-7,TRBV6-2/TRBV6-3,TRBD2,TGTGCCAGCAGTTTGCCTAGCGGGATTATCGAGCAGTACTTC,CASSLPSGIIEQYF
-,TRBJ1-2,TRBV9,-,TGTGCCAGCAGCCCTACTTTGGTGACAGGCAGTAATGGCTACACCTTC,CASSPTLVTGSNGYTF
-,TRBJ2-4,TRBV15,-,TGTGCCACCAGCAGAGCCGACTCGTTAGCCAAAAACATTCAGTACTTC,CATSRADSLAKNIQYF
-,TRBJ2-5,TRBV6-5,TRBD1,TGTGCCAGCAGTAAACAGGGGGCGTTTGAGACCCAGTACTTC,CASSKQGAFETQYF
-,TRBJ1-1,TRBV12-3/TRBV12-4,-,TGTGCCAGCGCACGTGGGGGGGCTGAAGCTTTCTTT,CASARGGAEAFF
-,TRBJ1-3,TRBV5-1,-,TGCGCCAGCAGACTCGACAGAAAACCTGGAAACACCATATATTTT,CASRLDRKPGNTIYF
-,TRBJ1-3,TRBV28,-,TGTGCCAGCAGTTTAACAGGGACCCCCTCTGGAAACACCATATATTTT,CASSLTGTPSGNTIYF
-,TRBJ2-5,TRBV4-1,TRBD2,TGCGCCAGCAGCCTCGGCGGGAGGGCGCAGGAGACCCAGTACTTC,CASSLGGRAQETQYF
-,TRBJ2-1,TRBV5-6,TRBD2,TGTGCCAGCAGCTTAGCGGGAGGCCCCTCCTACAATGAGCAGTTCTTC,CASSLAGGPSYNEQFF
-,TRBJ2-2,TRBV5-8,TRBD2,TGTGCCAGCAGCAAGGGACTAGCGCCCGGAGCTACCGGGGAGCTGTTTTTT,CASSKGLAPGATGELFF
-,TRBJ1-1,TRBV28,-,TGTGCCAGCAGTTTAGGCTTCGAGACAGCGGCTTTCTTT,CASSLGFETAAFF
once,TRBJ2-7,TRBV7-3,TRBD1,TGTGCCAGCAGCCTAAAAAATTTCCCCGGGACAGGGTGGGACGAGCAGTACTTC,CASSLKNFPGTGWDEQYF
-,TRBJ2-5,TRBV10-1,-,TGCGCCAGCCCCGGCGGCCATGGGTCCAAAGAGACCCAGTACTTC,CASPGGHGSKETQYF
-,TRBJ2-2,TRBV29-1,-,TGCAGCGTTGACGACGGGATGAACACCGGGGAGCTGTTTTTT,CSVDDGMNTGELFF
-,TRBJ2-1,TRBV7-2,TRBD2,TGTGCCAGCAGCCAGAATAGCGGGAGGGCTAGCGATGAGCAGTTCTTC,CASSQNSGRASDEQFF
once,TRBJ2-7,TRBV18,TRBD1,TGTGCCAGCTCACGGACCGGGACAGGGGCCTACGAGCAGTACTTC,CASSRTGTGAYEQYF
-,TRBJ2-1,TRBV7-9,TRBD2,TGTGCCAGCAGCTTAAGACTAGCGGGCAGGTTTGGTGAGCAGTTCTTC,CASSLRLAGRFGEQFF
-,TRBJ2-7,TRBV4-1,-,TGCGCCAGCAGCCAAGACCAAAACGGCAGGTACTACGAGCAGTACTTC,CASSQDQNGRYYEQYF
-,TRBJ1-6,TRBV7-2,-,TGTGCCAGCAGCGCCCAGGCGGGAGCTGTCTATAATTCACCCCTCCACTTT,CASSAQAGAVYNSPLHF
once,TRBJ2-5,TRBV14,-,TGTGCCAGCAGGCTCACAGGGGGGGACCAAGAGACCCAGTACTTC,CASRLTGGDQETQYF
-,TRBJ1-4,TRBV30,-,TGTGCCTGGAGTAAGGGGGTTAATGAAAAACTGTTTTTT,CAWSKGVNEKLFF
-,TRBJ2-7,TRBV7-9,-,TGTGCCAGCAGCTTAACGGGAGCCTACGAGCAGTACTTC,CASSLTGAYEQYF
-,TRBJ2-1,TRBV10-2,-,TGCGCCAGCAGTGAGTTGACTAGTTCCTACAATGAGCAGTTCTTC,CASSELTSSYNEQFF
-,TRBJ2-7,TRBV5-5,TRBD1,TGTGCCAGCAGCTTGGGACAGGGGGCATACGAGCAGTACTTC,CASSLGQGAYEQYF
-,TRBJ2-7,TRBV12-5,TRBD2,TGTGCTAGTGGTTTCATCCTTACTAGCGGGAGGCCAGGCGAGCAGTACTTC,CASGFILTSGRPGEQYF
-,TRBJ1-1,TRBV12-3/TRBV12-4,-,TGTGCGACAGGTCCCCTGCGGGACACTGAAGCTTTCTTT,CATGPLRDTEAFF
-,TRBJ1-5,TRBV7-8,-,TGTGCCAGCAGCCTGCGGGGGGTAGCGAGCAATCAGCCCCAGCATTTT,CASSLRGVASNQPQHF
-,TRBJ2-1,TRBV9,-,TGTGCCAGCAGCGACCTGGCAGGGGGGATCAATGAGCAGTTCTTC,CASSDLAGGINEQFF
-,TRBJ1-1,TRBV7-2,TRBD1,TGTGCCAGCAGCTCCCAGGGGGCACGCACTGAAGCTTTCTTT,CASSSQGARTEAFF
-,TRBJ2-1,TRBV6-1,-,TGTGCCAGCAGTGAAGGAGGGGGCTCCTACAATGAGCAGTTCTTC,CASSEGGGSYNEQFF
-,TRBJ2-5,TRBV7-6,TRBD2,TGTGCCAGCAGCTTACTAGCGGGAGAGGGACAAGAGACCCAGTACTTC,CASSLLAGEGQETQYF
-,TRBJ2-5,TRBV7-9,-,TGTGCCAGCAGACCTCCGAGGTCCGTGGAGACCCAGTACTTC,CASRPPRSVETQYF
-,TRBJ2-3,TRBV4-1,TRBD2,TGCGCCAGCAGCCTTAGCGGGAGGCCACTCACAGATACGCAGTATTTT,CASSLSGRPLTDTQYF